This record looks at one T cell receptor (beta chain) sequence and its context. Its specificity is unknown. The CDR3 covers 16 residues. The ends were cut back, 5 bases at V and 2 bases at J, with 17 bases in the middle. Germline V gene data show CDR1 as SGHTA and CDR2 as FQGNSA. The data are from a study of response to subunit inactivated influenza vaccine. TCRdb called the RT-PCR reads again in MiXCR, with one record for every CDR3 protein. This table holds about 650,000 distinct CDR3 sequences, approximately 14% found once. Study outcomes and limitations: Few new T cells, the authors suggested, are recruited by each seasonal influenza vaccination.

This specimen was PBMCs from blood, taken less than 13 days after vaccination. This sequence originates from a man between 45 and 60 years old who received an inactivated influenza vaccine. The genes are TRBV7-2 and TRBJ2-3; TRBD2 is a possible D gene (6 bases). CDR3 coding DNA: TGTGCCAGCAGCCTACCAAGGGACTCTCCCACAGATACGCAGTATTTT. Translated: CASSLPRDSPTDTQYF.